The source of this T cell receptor (beta chain) is a study of cytomegalovirus exposure and HLA in healthy donors. Amplification used 60 Vbeta primers and 13 Jbeta primers. Some clones are missing from TCRdb's copy, which holds only in-frame ones; the method was immunoSEQ multiplex PCR. Of some 110,000 clones in the sample, less than 70% were seen once. This clone was counted between two and nine times. The CDR3 extends over 15 amino acids. Trimming cost V 6 bases and J 2 bases; bases outside gene matches: 6. The germline V gene encodes CDR1 MNHNY and CDR2 SVGAGI (reference sequence). The sample was PBMCs. This chain uses TRBV6-6 with TRBJ1-2; TRBD1 matches at 10 bases. This clonotype originated in a woman aged 30 to 39 in good health and CMV-seronegative. The CDR3 DNA reads TGTGCCAGCAGCCAGGGACAGGGGAAAAACTATGGCTACACCTTC. Translated, it gives CASSQGQGKNYGYTF.